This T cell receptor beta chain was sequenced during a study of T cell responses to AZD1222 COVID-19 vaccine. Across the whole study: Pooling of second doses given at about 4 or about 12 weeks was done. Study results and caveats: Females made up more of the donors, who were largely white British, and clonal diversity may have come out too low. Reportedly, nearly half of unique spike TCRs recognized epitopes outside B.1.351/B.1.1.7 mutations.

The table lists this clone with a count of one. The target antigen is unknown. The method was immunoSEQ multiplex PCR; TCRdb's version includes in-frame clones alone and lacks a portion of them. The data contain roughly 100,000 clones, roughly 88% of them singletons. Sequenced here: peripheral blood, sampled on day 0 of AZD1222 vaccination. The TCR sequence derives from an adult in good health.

The CDR3: CASSYGLAGGPRSSYNEQFF. CDR3 bases: TGTGCCAGCAGTTACGGGCTAGCGGGGGGGCCCCGGAGCTCCTACAATGAGCAGTTCTTC. The chain carries TRBV6-2 or TRBV6-3 and TRBJ2-1; 12 nucleotides align to TRBD2. The V and J ends lost 2 bases and 0 bases, in that order; junction bases with no gene match: 11. Germline CDR1 and CDR2: MNHEY and SVGEGT. CDR3 length: 20 amino acids.